The present TCR beta chain was sequenced within a study of blood T cell repertoires in COVID-19. Whole-study context: T cells, B-cell-depleted T cells, or PBMCs provided the cDNA or gDNA that served as material.

J lost 5 bases, V lost 4 bases, and 6 bases had no gene match. CDR1 and CDR2 from the germline V gene are ENHRY and SYGVKD. This CDR3 is 14 amino acids long. Clones were sequenced by immunoSEQ multiplex PCR, and TCRdb holds only the in-frame ones, with some missing. The sample has about 69,000 clones; just over 90% are singletons. The receptor was derived from a young woman with acute or convalescent COVID-19. The sample comprised peripheral blood. The V and J genes are TRBV10-3 and TRBJ1-2, with TRBD1 matching 8 bases. The CDR3 spells CAISAHTGGYGYTF. For the CDR3, the DNA is TGTGCCATCAGTGCCCACACAGGGGGATATGGCTACACCTTC.